This entry is about one T cell receptor (beta chain). Its target is unknown. MiXCR, applied by TCRdb to the reads, yields one record per CDR3 protein. The profile shows roughly 570,000 distinct CDR3 sequences, 40% of them singletons. The V and J ends lost 1 base and 8 bases respectively, with 18 bases between them. The germline CDR1 and CDR2 sequences are LGHNA and YSLEER. The CDR3 sequence is 16 residues long. This sample is drawn from a study of T cell repertoires in cytomegalovirus infection. The source of this sequence is a human donor in good health (CMV status not recorded). Some clones in this sample may be carry-over from other donors' samples. The specimen comprised cultured PBMCs, sampled from culture after CMV antigen stimulation. V is TRBV4-3 and J is TRBJ2-1, with D possibly TRBD1 on 5 matching bases. The CDR3 DNA reads TGCGCCAGCAGCCAAGTCTCAGGGCTCATCGGCCATGAGCAGTTCTTC. Translating it yields CASSQVSGLIGHEQFF.